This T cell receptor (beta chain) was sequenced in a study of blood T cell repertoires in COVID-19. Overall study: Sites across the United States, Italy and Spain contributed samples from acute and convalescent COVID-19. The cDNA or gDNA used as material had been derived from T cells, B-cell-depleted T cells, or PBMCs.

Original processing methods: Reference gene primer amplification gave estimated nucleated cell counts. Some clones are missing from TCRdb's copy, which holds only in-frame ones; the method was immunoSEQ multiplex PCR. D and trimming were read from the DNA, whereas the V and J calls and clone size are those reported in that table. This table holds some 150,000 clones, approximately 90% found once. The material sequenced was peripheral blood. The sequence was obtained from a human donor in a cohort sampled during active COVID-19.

This CDR3 reads CASRGLAGYSYNEQFF. For the CDR3, the DNA is TGTGCCAGCAGGGGACTAGCGGGTTATTCCTACAATGAGCAGTTCTTC. The chain uses TRBV11-2 and TRBJ2-1; TRBD2 matches at 12 bases. CDR1 is SGHAT and CDR2 is FQNNGV in the germline V gene. The CDR3 consists of 16 residues. Trimming took 6 bases from V and 1 from J; bases not matched to a gene: 4.